This T cell receptor (beta chain) comes out of a study of blood T cell repertoires in COVID-19 (dated by TCRdb to 2018 to 2020). At the level of the whole study: The collaborator samples originated in the United States, Italy and Spain and spanned the acute and convalescent phases of COVID-19. The prospective study material was composed of cDNA or gDNA derived from T cells, B-cell-depleted T cells, or PBMCs. The dataset comprised deeply sampled blood TCRbeta repertoires from subjects exposed to, actively infected with, or recovered from COVID-19. A freely available public database, intended as a resource for researchers studying the immune response to SARS-CoV-2, is where the repertoires were released. Nearly every sample came with metadata listing a de-identified subject ID, COVID-19 status, age in years and sex. Where available, HLA class I and class II types were obtained from metadata supplied by the sample provider rather than from assay-based typing. Samples came from the ongoing ImmuneRACE study (first 160 participants) plus 1,254 subjects from 6 global collaborators.

Between the V and J ends, shortened by 6 bases and 6 bases respectively, the junction contains 18 bases. The CDR3, from cysteine to phenylalanine, totals 14 residues. Of the read, only the CDR3 DNA is kept; its 42 bases are in frame from base 1. CDR1 and CDR2, per the germline V gene, are MNHEY and SVGAGI. The immunoSEQ Assay, a bias-controlled multiplex PCR, was used to amplify TCRbeta CDR3 regions from genomic DNA. As for how the authors treated the data: The number of nucleated cells in each sample was estimated from the amplification of reference gene primers within the assay. Sequence reads were collapsed and filtered to measure the absolute abundance of every unique TCRbeta CDR3 rearrangement. For each sample, productive Simpson clonality was calculated as the square root of Simpson's diversity index across productive rearrangements. TCRdb took this table from immuneACCESS and kept in-frame rearrangements with V and J called. Such tables lack part of the clones; where checked against another copy, unresolved V genes explain under half of the gap, and the rest is unexplained. The V and J calls and clone size were taken over from that table, and D and trimming were inferred from the DNA. The sample has 150,000 to 200,000 clones on record, around 85% of them singletons. The top ten hold approximately 8% of the sample.

The collaborating institutions used their own protocols to collect whole blood in K2EDTA tubes. Collaborator samples were shipped for TCRbeta analysis as frozen whole blood, isolated PBMCs, or DNA extracted from either sample type. Beyond this particular receptor, the publication reports: The amount of clinical and demographic metadata varied by source and participant and was provided uncurated.

A word on this clone: Its antigen remains undetermined. Base qualities are not provided; no much larger clone lies one nucleotide away.

The clonotype was recovered from a man aged 60 to 75 with acute or convalescent COVID-19. The sequenced sample was peripheral blood. The rearrangement joined TRBV6-5 to TRBJ2-7; TRBD2 might be the D gene, on 6 matching bases. The CDR3 is CASRVRGRPSEQYF. The bases are TGTGCCAGCAGAGTGCGGGGCAGGCCGAGCGAGCAGTACTTC.